The subject of this entry is one TCR beta chain. Its antigen is unidentified. The germline V gene has CDR1 LNHDA and CDR2 SQIVND (reference sequence). V shed 10 bases and J shed 4 bases, with 17 bases lying between them. This CDR3 has 13 residues. This specimen comes from a study of cytomegalovirus exposure and HLA in healthy donors. Study-wide results and caveats: A highly shared variant cluster was judged a likely technical artifact.

Use of 60 Vbeta and 13 Jbeta primers characterized the PCR. TCRdb's table, derived via immunoSEQ multiplex PCR, lists solely in-frame clones and lacks some. The data show about 130,000 clones, with around 78% seen just once and 20% held by the top ten. This chain uses TRBV19 with TRBJ2-7; D perhaps matches TRBD2 (6 bases). The specimen sequenced was PBMCs. This TCR was recovered from a man in his late teens or twenties in good health and CMV-seropositive. The CDR3 is CATSLGSGYEQYF. CDR3 bases: TGTGCCACCTCCTTAGGGAGCGGGTACGAGCAGTACTTC.